The rows below give T cell receptor beta chains drawn from one sample of a study of T cell responses to AZD1222 COVID-19 vaccine. The assay was immunoSEQ multiplex PCR, and TCRdb's table has in-frame clones only and misses some. The sample holds 95,000 to 110,000 clones, about 93% seen once. This sample comprised peripheral blood, obtained on day 0 of AZD1222 vaccination. These TCRs come from an adult in good health. CDR3s include the opening cysteine and the closing phenylalanine or tryptophan. A D gene is named only where the DNA matches it firmly. Not all rows give a size; the values are once, few, many and, for expanded clones, a class.

>.|TRBJ2-2|TRBV5-4|.
CASSPRGGIDTGELFF
TGTGCCAGCAGTCCCAGAGGCGGGATAGACACCGGGGAGCTGTTTTTT
>.|TRBJ2-5|TRBV7-9|TRBD2
CASSFAGGGKTQYF
TGTGCCAGCAGCTTCGCGGGGGGAGGGAAGACCCAGTACTTC
>.|TRBJ1-5|TRBV19|.
CASHTSNQPQHF
TGTGCCAGTCACACCAGCAATCAGCCCCAGCATTTT
>.|TRBJ2-2|TRBV3-1/TRBV3-2|.
CASSPTYLNTGELFF
TGTGCCAGCAGCCCGACTTACCTGAACACCGGGGAGCTGTTTTTT
>.|TRBJ2-5|TRBV12-5|.
CASGLGLGAGGETQYF
TGTGCTAGTGGTTTGGGTCTGGGGGCGGGTGGCGAGACCCAGTACTTC
>.|TRBJ2-4|TRBV7-2|TRBD2
CASSSFTTSGSQYF
TGTGCCAGCAGCTCCTTTACCACTAGCGGAAGTCAGTACTTC
>.|TRBJ1-5|TRBV4-2|.
CASSHLAGTSEGQPQHF
TGTGCCAGCAGCCACCTAGCGGGGACCTCGGAGGGTCAGCCCCAGCATTTT
>.|TRBJ2-1|TRBV3-1/TRBV3-2|.
CASSQINSWEQFF
TGTGCCAGCAGCCAAATCAATAGCTGGGAGCAGTTCTTC
>.|TRBJ1-2|TRBV5-1|.
CASSLERATNYGYTF
TGCGCCAGCAGCTTGGAACGGGCAACGAACTATGGCTACACCTTC
>.|TRBJ1-1|TRBV5-6|.
CASSLLGGLTGMVDTEAFF
TGTGCCAGCAGCCTTCTCGGTGGACTTACAGGGATGGTGGACACTGAAGCTTTCTTT
>few|TRBJ2-2|TRBV6-1|.
CASSEGSSYGELFF
TGTGCCAGCAGTGAAGGATCTTCCTACGGGGAGCTGTTTTTT
>.|TRBJ1-2|TRBV2|TRBD1
CASSFNRGGDGYTF
TGTGCCAGCAGCTTCAACAGGGGTGGGGATGGCTACACCTTC
>.|TRBJ1-2|TRBV19|.
CASSVIARGRDGYTF
TGTGCCAGTAGTGTCATCGCGCGGGGGAGGGATGGCTACACCTTC
>.|TRBJ2-3|TRBV5-1|TRBD2
CASCHSVGGPGDTQYF
TGCGCCAGCTGTCATAGCGTGGGAGGGCCGGGAGATACGCAGTATTTT
>.|TRBJ2-7|TRBV18|TRBD1
CASSPMAPGGSYEQYF
TGTGCCAGCTCACCAATGGCTCCAGGGGGCTCCTACGAGCAGTACTTC
>.|TRBJ1-5|TRBV21-1|.
CARLTRQGAYVDQPQHF
TGTGCCAGATTAACGAGACAGGGGGCTTACGTAGATCAGCCCCAGCATTTT
>.|TRBJ2-1|TRBV4-3|.
CASSQDQGVGYNEQFF
TGCGCCAGCAGCCAAGATCAGGGAGTGGGGTACAATGAGCAGTTCTTC
>.|TRBJ2-1|TRBV19|.
CASSMVSRAYNEQFF
TGTGCCAGTAGTATGGTTTCCAGGGCCTACAATGAGCAGTTCTTC
>.|TRBJ1-4|TRBV18|.
CASSPTGLGANEKLFF
TGTGCCAGCTCACCCACGGGCCTGGGAGCTAATGAAAAACTGTTTTTT
>.|TRBJ2-7|TRBV7-8|TRBD1
CASRGTANYEQYF
TGTGCCAGCAGGGGGACAGCTAACTACGAGCAGTACTTC
>.|TRBJ1-2|TRBV19|.
CASSILRDGYGYTF
TGTGCCAGTAGTATACTTCGGGACGGCTATGGCTACACCTTC
>.|TRBJ2-1|TRBV12-5|TRBD2
CASGLGLAGNEQFF
TGTGCTAGTGGTTTGGGGCTAGCGGGAAATGAGCAGTTCTTC